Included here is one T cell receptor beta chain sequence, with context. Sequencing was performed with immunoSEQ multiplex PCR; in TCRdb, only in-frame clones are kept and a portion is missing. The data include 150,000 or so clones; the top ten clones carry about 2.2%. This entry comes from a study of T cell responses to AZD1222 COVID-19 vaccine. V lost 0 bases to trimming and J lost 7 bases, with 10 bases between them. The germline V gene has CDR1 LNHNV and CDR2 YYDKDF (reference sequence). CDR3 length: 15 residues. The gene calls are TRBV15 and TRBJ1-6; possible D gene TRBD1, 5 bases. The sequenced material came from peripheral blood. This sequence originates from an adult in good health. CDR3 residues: CATSRDYAGNSPLHF. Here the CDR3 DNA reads TGTGCCACCAGCAGAGATTATGCAGGGAATTCACCCCTCCACTTT.